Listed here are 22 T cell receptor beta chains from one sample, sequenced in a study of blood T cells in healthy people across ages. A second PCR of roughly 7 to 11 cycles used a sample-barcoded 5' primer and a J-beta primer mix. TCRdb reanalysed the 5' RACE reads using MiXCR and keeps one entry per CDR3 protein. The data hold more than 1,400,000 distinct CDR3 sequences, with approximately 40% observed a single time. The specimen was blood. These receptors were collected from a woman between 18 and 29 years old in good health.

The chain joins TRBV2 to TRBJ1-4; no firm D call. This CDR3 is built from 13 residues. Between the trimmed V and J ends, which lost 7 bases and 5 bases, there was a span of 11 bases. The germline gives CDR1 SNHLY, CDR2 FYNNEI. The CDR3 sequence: CASIVAVNEKLFF. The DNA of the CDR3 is TGTGCCAGCATAGTGGCAGTGAATGAAAAACTGTTTTTT.

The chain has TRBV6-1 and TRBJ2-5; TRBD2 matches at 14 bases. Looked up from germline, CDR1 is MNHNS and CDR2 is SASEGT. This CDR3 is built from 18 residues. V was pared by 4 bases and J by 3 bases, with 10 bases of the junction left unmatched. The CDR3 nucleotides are TGTGCCAGCAGTGGAAGACTAGCGGGGGGGATCTTAAAAGAGACCCAGTACTTC. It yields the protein CASSGRLAGGILKETQYF.

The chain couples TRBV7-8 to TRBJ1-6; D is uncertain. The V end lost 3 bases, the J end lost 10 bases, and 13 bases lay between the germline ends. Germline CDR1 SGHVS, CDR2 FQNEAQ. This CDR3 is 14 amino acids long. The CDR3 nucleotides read TGTGCCAGCAGCTTTGCAGGTTTCAACTCACCCCTCCACTTT. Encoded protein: CASSFAGFNSPLHF.

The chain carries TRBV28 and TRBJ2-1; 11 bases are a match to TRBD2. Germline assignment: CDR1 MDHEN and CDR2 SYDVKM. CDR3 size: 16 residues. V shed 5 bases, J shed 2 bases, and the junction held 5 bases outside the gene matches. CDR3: CASSKGLAVTYNEQFF. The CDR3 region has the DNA TGTGCCAGCAGTAAGGGACTAGCGGTGACCTACAATGAGCAGTTCTTC.

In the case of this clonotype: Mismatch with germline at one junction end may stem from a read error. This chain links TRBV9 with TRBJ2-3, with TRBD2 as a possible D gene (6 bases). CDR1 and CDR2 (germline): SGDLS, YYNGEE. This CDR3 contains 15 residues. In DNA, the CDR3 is TGTGCCAGCAGCTTGCGGGGTGGTGGCACAGATATGCAGTATTTT. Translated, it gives CASSLRGGGTDMQYF.

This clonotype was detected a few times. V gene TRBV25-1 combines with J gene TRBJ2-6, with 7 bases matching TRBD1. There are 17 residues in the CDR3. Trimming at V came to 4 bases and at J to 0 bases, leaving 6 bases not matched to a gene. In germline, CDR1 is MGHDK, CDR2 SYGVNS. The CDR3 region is CASSVIQGSSGANVLTF. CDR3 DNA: TGTGCCAGCAGTGTTATACAGGGGAGCTCTGGGGCCAACGTCCTGACTTTC.

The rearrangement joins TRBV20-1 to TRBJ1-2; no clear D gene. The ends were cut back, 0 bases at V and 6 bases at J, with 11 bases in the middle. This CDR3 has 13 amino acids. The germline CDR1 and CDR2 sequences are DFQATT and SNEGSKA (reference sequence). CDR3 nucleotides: TGCAGTGCTAGAGAATCACAGATAGATGGCTACACCTTC. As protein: CSARESQIDGYTF.

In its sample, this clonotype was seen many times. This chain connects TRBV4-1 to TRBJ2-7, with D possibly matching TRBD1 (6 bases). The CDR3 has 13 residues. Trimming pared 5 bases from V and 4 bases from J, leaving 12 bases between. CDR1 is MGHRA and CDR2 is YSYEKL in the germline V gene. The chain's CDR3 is CASSARQEYEQYF. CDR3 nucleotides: TGCGCCAGCAGCGCTCGACAGGAGTACGAGCAGTACTTC.

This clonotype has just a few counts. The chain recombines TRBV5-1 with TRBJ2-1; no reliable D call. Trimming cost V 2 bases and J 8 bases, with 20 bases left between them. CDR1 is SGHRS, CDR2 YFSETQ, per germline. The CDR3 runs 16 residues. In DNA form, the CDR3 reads TGCGCCAGCAGCTTAGCGCCGACGGTTGGATTCGATGAGCAGTTCTTC. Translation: CASSLAPTVGFDEQFF.

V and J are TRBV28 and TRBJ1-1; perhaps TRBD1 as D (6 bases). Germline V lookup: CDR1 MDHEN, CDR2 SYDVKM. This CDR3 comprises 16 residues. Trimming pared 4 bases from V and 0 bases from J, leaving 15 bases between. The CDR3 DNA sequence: TGTGCCAGCAGTTCCGGACAGCTTATCATGAACACTGAAGCTTTCTTT. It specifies CASSSGQLIMNTEAFF.

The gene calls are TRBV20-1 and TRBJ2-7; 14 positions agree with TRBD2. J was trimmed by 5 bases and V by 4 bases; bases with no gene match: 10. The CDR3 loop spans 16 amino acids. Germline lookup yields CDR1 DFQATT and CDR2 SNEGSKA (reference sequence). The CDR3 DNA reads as TGCAGTGCTACTAGACGACTAGCGGGAGGGGACGACGAGCAGTACTTC. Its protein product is CSATRRLAGGDDEQYF.

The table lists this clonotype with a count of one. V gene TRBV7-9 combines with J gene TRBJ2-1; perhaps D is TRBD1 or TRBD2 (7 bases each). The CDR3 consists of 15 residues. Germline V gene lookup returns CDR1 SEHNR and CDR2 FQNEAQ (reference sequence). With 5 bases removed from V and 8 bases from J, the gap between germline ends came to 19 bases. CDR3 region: CASSPGGERSDEQFF. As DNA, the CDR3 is TGTGCCAGCAGCCCAGGGGGGGAACGAAGCGATGAGCAGTTCTTC.

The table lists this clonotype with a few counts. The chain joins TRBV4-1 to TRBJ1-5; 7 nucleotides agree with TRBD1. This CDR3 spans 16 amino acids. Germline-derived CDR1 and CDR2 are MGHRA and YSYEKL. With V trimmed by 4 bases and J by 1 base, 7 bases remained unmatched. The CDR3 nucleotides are TGCGCCAGCAGCCTCTACCAGGGGGAGAGCAATCAGCCCCAGCATTTT. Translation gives CASSLYQGESNQPQHF.

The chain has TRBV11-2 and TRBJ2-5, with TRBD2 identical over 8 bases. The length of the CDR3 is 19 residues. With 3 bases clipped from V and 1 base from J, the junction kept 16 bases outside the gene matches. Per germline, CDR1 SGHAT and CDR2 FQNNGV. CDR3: CASSFKYFVREAIQETQYF. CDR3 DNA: TGTGCCAGCAGCTTTAAGTATTTTGTGCGGGAGGCCATCCAAGAGACCCAGTACTTC.

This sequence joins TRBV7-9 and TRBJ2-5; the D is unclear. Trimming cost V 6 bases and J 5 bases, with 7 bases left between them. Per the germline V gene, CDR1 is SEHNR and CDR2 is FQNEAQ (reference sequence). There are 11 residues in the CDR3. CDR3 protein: CASRLWETQYF. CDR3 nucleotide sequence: TGTGCCAGCAGACTCTGGGAGACCCAGTACTTC.

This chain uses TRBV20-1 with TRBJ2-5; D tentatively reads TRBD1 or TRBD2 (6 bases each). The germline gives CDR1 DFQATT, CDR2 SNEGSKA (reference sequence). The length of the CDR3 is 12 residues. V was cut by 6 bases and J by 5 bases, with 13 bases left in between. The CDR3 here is CSAMTGGETQYF. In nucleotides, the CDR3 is TGCAGTGCCATGACAGGAGGGGAGACCCAGTACTTC.

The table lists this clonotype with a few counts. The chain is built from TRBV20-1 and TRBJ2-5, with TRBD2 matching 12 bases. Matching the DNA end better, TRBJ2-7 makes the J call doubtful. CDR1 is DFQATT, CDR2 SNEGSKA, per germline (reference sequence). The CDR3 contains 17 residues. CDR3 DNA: TGCAGTGCTAGAGATCTACTAGCGGGAGGCTCGCCCTACGAGCAGTACTTC. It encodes CSARDLLAGGSPYEQYF.

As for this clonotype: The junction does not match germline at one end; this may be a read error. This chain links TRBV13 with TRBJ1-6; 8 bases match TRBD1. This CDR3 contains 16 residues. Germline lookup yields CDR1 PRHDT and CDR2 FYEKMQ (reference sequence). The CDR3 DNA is TGTGCCAGCAGCGCTGACAGGGGCTCCTATAATGCACCCCTCCACTTT. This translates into CASSADRGSYNAPLHF.

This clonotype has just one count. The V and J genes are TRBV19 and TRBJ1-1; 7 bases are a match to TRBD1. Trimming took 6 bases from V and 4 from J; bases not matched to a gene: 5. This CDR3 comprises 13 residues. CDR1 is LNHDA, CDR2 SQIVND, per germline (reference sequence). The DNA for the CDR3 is TGTGCCAGTAGCAACAGGGGTTCCACTGAAGCTTTCTTT. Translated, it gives CASSNRGSTEAFF.

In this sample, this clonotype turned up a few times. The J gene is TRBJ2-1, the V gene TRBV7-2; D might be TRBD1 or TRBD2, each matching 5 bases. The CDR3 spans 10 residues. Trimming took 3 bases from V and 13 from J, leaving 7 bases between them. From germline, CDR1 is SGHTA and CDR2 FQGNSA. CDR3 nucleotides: TGTGCCAGCAGCTTGGGGACCCAGTTCTTC. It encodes CASSLGTQFF.

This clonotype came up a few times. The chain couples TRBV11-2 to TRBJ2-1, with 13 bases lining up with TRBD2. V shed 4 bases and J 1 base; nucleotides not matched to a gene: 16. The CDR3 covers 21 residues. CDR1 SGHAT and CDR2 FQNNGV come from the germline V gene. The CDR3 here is CASSYPTTGLAGVGSYNEQFF. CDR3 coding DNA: TGTGCCAGCAGCTACCCTACCACCGGACTAGCGGGAGTAGGATCCTACAATGAGCAGTTCTTC.

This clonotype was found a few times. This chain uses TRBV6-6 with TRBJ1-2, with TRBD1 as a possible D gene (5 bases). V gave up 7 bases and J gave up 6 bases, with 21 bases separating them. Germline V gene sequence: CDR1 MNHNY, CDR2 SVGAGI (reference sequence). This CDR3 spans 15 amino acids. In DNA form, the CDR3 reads TGTGCCAGCAAAAGAGCGGGGCAGGCCTACGATGGCTACACCTTC. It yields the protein CASKRAGQAYDGYTF.